This T cell receptor (beta chain) was sequenced during a study of T cells in Graves' hyperthyroidism and ophthalmopathy. Researchers took RNA transcripts and amplified the TCR beta CDR3 regions from them. An initial round of RT-PCR targeting the TCR CDR3 relied on the HTBI primer set. TCRdb independently ran MiXCR on the multiplex PCR reads; one entry per CDR3 protein. The sample lists around 400,000 distinct CDR3 sequences, 15% to 18% seen once, with about a quarter in the top ten. Per germline, CDR1 MDHEN and CDR2 SYDVKM. V was pared by 2 bases and J by 8 bases, with 16 bases between. The CDR3 contains 15 residues. Patients having uncontrolled infection, another autoimmune disease, pregnancy or lactation were not included. The sample holds a few counts of this clonotype.

V is TRBV28 and J is TRBJ2-1; D unclear. The sample taken for sequencing was blood. The TCR comes from a woman under 30 with Graves' hyperthyroidism that later progressed to Graves' ophthalmopathy. The CDR3 reads CASSLRGFLGDEQFF. DNA for the CDR3: TGTGCCAGCAGTTTAAGAGGTTTTCTGGGCGATGAGCAGTTCTTC.